This is a list of T cell receptor beta chains from one sample in a study of shared clonotypes between healthy human individuals. Here immunoSEQ multiplex PCR was the method, and the copy in TCRdb shows in-frame clones only, minus some. Among 2 million to 3 million clones listed, approximately 93% were seen once. Material for sequencing was naive CD4+ T cells from PBMCs. The receptors were gathered from a man younger than 35 in good health. Some clones in this sample may be carry-over from other donors' samples. Each CDR3 is given with its conserved first and last residue. D genes are given only for firm matches. A clone size is listed for some rows: how often the clone was seen (once, few, many), or a class if it is expanded.

TRBV7-9	.	.	TRBJ2-1	CASRIVGGREQFF	TGTGCCAGCAGAATCGTGGGCGGTCGTGAGCAGTTCTTC
TRBV9	.	.	TRBJ2-1	CASSAWDNEQFF	TGTGCCAGCAGCGCCTGGGACAATGAGCAGTTCTTC
TRBV11-2	.	once	TRBJ1-2	CASTPRGNYGYTF	TGTGCCAGCACTCCCCGTGGGAACTATGGCTACACCTTC
TRBV30	.	.	TRBJ2-1	CAWSDRRGAEQFF	TGTGCCTGGAGTGACAGGAGGGGGGCTGAGCAGTTCTTC
TRBV5-6	TRBD2	.	TRBJ2-1	CASSRSSGRARAKQFF	TGTGCCAGCAGCCGCAGTAGCGGGAGGGCCCGTGCGAAGCAGTTCTTC
TRBV28	.	.	TRBJ2-1	CASNAVGGNNEQFF	TGTGCCAGCAATGCCGTGGGGGGAAACAATGAGCAGTTCTTC
TRBV14	.	.	TRBJ2-1	CASSQDFGNIHNEQFF	TGTGCCAGCAGCCAAGATTTCGGGAATATCCACAATGAGCAGTTCTTC
TRBV10-1	.	.	TRBJ1-4	CASSESTAVAGFNEKLFF	TGCGCCAGCAGTGAGTCGACGGCCGTCGCAGGGTTTAATGAAAAACTGTTTTTT
TRBV28	.	.	TRBJ2-6	CASSLAGTGANVLTF	TGTGCCAGCAGTTTGGCGGGAACTGGGGCCAACGTCCTGACTTTC
TRBV27	TRBD1	.	TRBJ2-5	CASSLSRGRGETQYF	TGTGCCAGCAGTTTATCGAGGGGGCGCGGCGAGACCCAGTACTTC
TRBV9	.	.	TRBJ1-2	CASSVGTDATGGYTF	TGTGCCAGCAGCGTAGGGACAGATGCAACGGGTGGCTACACCTTC
TRBV6-5	.	.	TRBJ1-1	CASRPYQNTEAFF	TGTGCCAGCAGGCCTTATCAGAACACTGAAGCTTTCTTT
TRBV7-2	TRBD1	.	TRBJ2-7	CASSFGQGGQYF	TGTGCCAGCAGCTTTGGACAGGGCGGGCAGTACTTC
TRBV28	TRBD1	.	TRBJ2-1	CASSKPGQEYNEQFF	TGTGCCAGCAGCAAACCGGGACAGGAGTACAATGAGCAGTTCTTC
TRBV6-1	.	.	TRBJ1-1	CATLRTANTEAFF	TGTGCCACCCTCCGTACAGCGAACACTGAAGCTTTCTTT
TRBV19	TRBD1	.	TRBJ2-5	CASSIRDRGGSQETQYF	TGTGCCAGTAGTATCCGGGACAGGGGAGGGAGCCAAGAGACCCAGTACTTC
TRBV7-9	.	.	TRBJ1-3	CASSFRGTGNTIYF	TGTGCCAGCAGCTTTCGGGGGACTGGAAACACCATATATTTT
TRBV5-4	.	.	TRBJ2-1	CASSQTGTTGYEQFF	TGTGCCAGCAGCCAGACCGGGACGACCGGATATGAGCAGTTCTTC
TRBV11-3	TRBD2	.	TRBJ2-1	CASSSRKREGRSYNEQFF	TGTGCCAGCAGCTCTAGAAAGCGGGAGGGCCGGTCCTACAATGAGCAGTTCTTC
TRBV6-1	TRBD1	.	TRBJ2-7	CASRWGQGLYEQYF	TGTGCCAGCAGATGGGGACAGGGGTTATACGAGCAGTACTTC
TRBV7-8	.	.	TRBJ2-7	CASRSRSSGNEQYF	TGTGCCAGCAGGTCTCGGTCGAGTGGAAACGAGCAGTACTTC
TRBV6-5	.	.	TRBJ1-2	CASSYTYGYTF	TGTGCCAGCAGTTACACCTATGGCTACACCTTC
TRBV15	TRBD2	.	TRBJ2-1	CATSRGAPAGFYNEQFF	TGTGCCACCAGCAGAGGGGCCCCAGCGGGGTTCTACAATGAGCAGTTCTTC
TRBV4-1	TRBD1	.	TRBJ1-2	CASSQSRVSTGDYGYTF	TGCGCCAGCAGCCAATCCAGGGTTTCGACAGGGGACTATGGCTACACCTTC
TRBV9	.	.	TRBJ2-2	CASSNTLGGELFF	TGTGCCAGCAGCAATACCTTGGGAGGGGAGCTGTTTTTT
TRBV15	TRBD1	once	TRBJ1-2	CATSDNPTGIYGYTF	TGTGCCACCAGCGACAACCCGACAGGGATCTATGGCTACACCTTC
TRBV7-2	.	.	TRBJ1-4	CASSSRGPNEKLFF	TGTGCCAGCAGCTCCCGTGGCCCTAATGAAAAACTGTTTTTT
TRBV2	.	.	TRBJ1-2	CASSERRETNYGYTF	TGTGCCAGCAGTGAACGGAGGGAAACTAACTATGGCTACACCTTC
TRBV7-2	.	.	TRBJ1-1	CASSLRGTEAFF	TGTGCCAGCAGCCTCCGGGGCACTGAAGCTTTCTTT